This T cell receptor beta chain was recorded in a study of shared clonotypes between healthy human individuals. Study results and limitations: Deeper or shallower sequencing was expected to change how clonotypes are shared among donors. All-four-donor shared clonotypes had higher generation probabilities than non-shared clonotypes did.

With regard to this clone: Antigen unknown.

It was into CD45RA+ naive and CD45RA-negative memory subsets that the CD4+ cells were split. Under the authors' procedure: Junction-only sequences without quality scores came from ImmunoSEQ, so filtering differed. Method: immunoSEQ multiplex PCR; TCRdb's copy keeps in-frame clones and lacks some. The DNA was the basis for D and trimming; V, J and clone size are from that table. The sample holds about 2.4 million clones, over 85% seen once. The sequence derives from a man younger than 35 in good health. Some clones in this sample may be carry-over from other donors' samples. The sequenced sample was naive CD4+ T cells from PBMCs. The subset is: CD45RA+ positively selected.

CDR3 protein: CASSLYLHSTDTQYF. Written as DNA, the CDR3 is TGTGCCAGCAGCTTATATTTGCACTCCACAGATACGCAGTATTTT. The V call is TRBV7-8, the J call TRBJ2-3; D is unresolved. The CDR3 covers 15 residues. The V gene's germline CDR1 is SGHVS and CDR2 FQNEAQ. Trimming shortened V by 2 bases and J by 2 bases, and 11 bases separated the two germline ends.